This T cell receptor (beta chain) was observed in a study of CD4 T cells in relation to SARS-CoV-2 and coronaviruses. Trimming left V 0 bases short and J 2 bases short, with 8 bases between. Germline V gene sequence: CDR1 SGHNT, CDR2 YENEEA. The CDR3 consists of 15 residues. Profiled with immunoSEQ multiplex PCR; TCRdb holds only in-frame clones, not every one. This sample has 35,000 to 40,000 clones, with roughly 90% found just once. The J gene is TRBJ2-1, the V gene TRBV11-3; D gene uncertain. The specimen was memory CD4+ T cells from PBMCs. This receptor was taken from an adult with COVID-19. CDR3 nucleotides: TGTGCCAGCAGCTTAGATTCGGGCACCTACAATGAGCAGTTCTTC. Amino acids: CASSLDSGTYNEQFF.